The rows below give T cell receptor beta chains drawn from one sample of a study of blood T cell repertoires in COVID-19. Generated by immunoSEQ multiplex PCR, the TCRdb table keeps only in-frame clones and is missing some. The sample shows 250,000 to 300,000 clones, roughly 88% of them seen only once. The sample comprised PBMCs or T cells enriched from blood (not recorded which). The receptor set was obtained from a woman aged 25 to 39 who had recovered from COVID-19. CDR3s include the opening cysteine and the closing phenylalanine or tryptophan. The order of the fields is V gene, D gene, J gene, clone size, CDR3 protein, CDR3 DNA. D genes are given only for firm matches. Rows give clone size only sometimes, using once, few, many, or a class for an expanded clone.

V gene: TRBV21-1
D gene: NA
J gene: TRBJ2-7
clone size: NA
CDR3 protein: CASSLTICGQGAYEQYF
CDR3 DNA: TGTGCCAGCAGCCTGACCATTTGCGGACAGGGGGCCTACGAGCAGTACTTC

V gene: TRBV6-5
D gene: TRBD1
J gene: TRBJ1-5
clone size: NA
CDR3 protein: CASMTGPHQPQHF
CDR3 DNA: TGTGCCAGCATGACAGGGCCGCATCAGCCCCAGCATTTT

V gene: TRBV9
D gene: TRBD1
J gene: TRBJ1-2
clone size: NA
CDR3 protein: CASSVGDSDRGVYGYTF
CDR3 DNA: TGTGCCAGCAGCGTAGGGGATTCTGACAGGGGCGTGTATGGCTACACCTTC

V gene: TRBV27
D gene: TRBD1
J gene: TRBJ1-2
clone size: NA
CDR3 protein: CASSLARPGTGGYGYTF
CDR3 DNA: TGTGCCAGCAGTTTAGCTCGACCCGGGACAGGGGGCTATGGCTACACCTTC

V gene: TRBV28
D gene: NA
J gene: TRBJ2-3
clone size: NA
CDR3 protein: CASSPQVRPSGDTQYF
CDR3 DNA: TGTGCCAGCAGCCCACAGGTCCGGCCTTCTGGGGATACGCAGTATTTT

V gene: TRBV30
D gene: NA
J gene: TRBJ1-5
clone size: NA
CDR3 protein: CAWSGGETGGPYSNQPQHF
CDR3 DNA: TGTGCCTGGAGTGGAGGGGAGACAGGAGGTCCTTATAGCAATCAGCCCCAGCATTTT

V gene: TRBV27
D gene: NA
J gene: TRBJ2-7
clone size: NA
CDR3 protein: CASSLSGPTFEQYF
CDR3 DNA: TGTGCCAGCAGTTTATCCGGTCCAACCTTTGAGCAGTACTTC

V gene: TRBV5-1
D gene: TRBD1
J gene: TRBJ1-1
clone size: NA
CDR3 protein: CASSLSGTGMNTEAFF
CDR3 DNA: TGCGCCAGCAGCTTGTCCGGGACAGGGATGAACACTGAAGCTTTCTTT

V gene: TRBV21-1
D gene: NA
J gene: TRBJ1-5
clone size: NA
CDR3 protein: CASSRGGQPQHF
CDR3 DNA: TGTGCCAGCAGCAGGGGAGGGCAGCCCCAGCATTTT

V gene: TRBV5-1
D gene: TRBD2
J gene: TRBJ2-1
clone size: NA
CDR3 protein: CASSLTSGSYNEQFF
CDR3 DNA: TGCGCCAGCAGCTTAACTAGCGGCTCCTACAATGAGCAGTTCTTC

V gene: TRBV7-2
D gene: TRBD2
J gene: TRBJ2-5
clone size: NA
CDR3 protein: CASSLLAGGSATQYF
CDR3 DNA: TGTGCCAGCAGCTTACTAGCGGGGGGATCAGCGACCCAGTACTTC

V gene: TRBV11-2
D gene: NA
J gene: TRBJ2-5
clone size: NA
CDR3 protein: CASSLGGAQETQYF
CDR3 DNA: TGTGCCAGCAGCTTAGGAGGAGCACAAGAGACCCAGTACTTC

V gene: TRBV24-1
D gene: TRBD1
J gene: TRBJ1-2
clone size: NA
CDR3 protein: CATSALGQGVYTF
CDR3 DNA: TGTGCCACCAGTGCCTTGGGACAGGGAGTCTACACCTTC

V gene: TRBV29-1
D gene: TRBD2
J gene: TRBJ2-2
clone size: NA
CDR3 protein: CSVGGLLTGELFF
CDR3 DNA: TGCAGCGTGGGGGGACTACTCACCGGGGAGCTGTTTTTT

V gene: TRBV18
D gene: TRBD1
J gene: TRBJ2-2
clone size: NA
CDR3 protein: CASSPDRGRTGELFF
CDR3 DNA: TGTGCCAGCTCACCGGACAGGGGGAGAACCGGGGAGCTGTTTTTT

V gene: TRBV10-3
D gene: TRBD1
J gene: TRBJ1-4
clone size: NA
CDR3 protein: CAISDVRGNEKLFF
CDR3 DNA: TGTGCCATCAGTGATGTCAGGGGGAATGAAAAACTGTTTTTT

V gene: TRBV5-1
D gene: NA
J gene: TRBJ2-2
clone size: NA
CDR3 protein: CASSRDSPSTGELFF
CDR3 DNA: TGCGCCAGCAGCCGGGACTCCCCAAGCACCGGGGAGCTGTTTTTT

V gene: TRBV6-5
D gene: NA
J gene: TRBJ2-1
clone size: NA
CDR3 protein: CASTPSGLNNEQFF
CDR3 DNA: TGTGCCAGCACCCCGTCGGGACTCAACAATGAGCAGTTCTTC

V gene: TRBV18
D gene: NA
J gene: TRBJ2-6
clone size: NA
CDR3 protein: CASSRGAKISGANVLTF
CDR3 DNA: TGTGCCAGCTCTCGGGGGGCCAAAATCTCTGGGGCCAACGTCCTGACTTTC

V gene: TRBV2
D gene: TRBD1
J gene: TRBJ1-6
clone size: NA
CDR3 protein: CASRRDSSYNSPLHF
CDR3 DNA: TGTGCCAGCAGGCGGGACAGCTCCTATAATTCACCCCTCCACTTT

V gene: TRBV25-1
D gene: TRBD1
J gene: TRBJ1-2
clone size: NA
CDR3 protein: CASSGDRAGTNYGYTF
CDR3 DNA: TGTGCCAGCAGTGGGGACAGGGCGGGTACTAACTATGGCTACACCTTC

V gene: TRBV9
D gene: NA
J gene: TRBJ2-5
clone size: NA
CDR3 protein: CASSVDEGVTQYF
CDR3 DNA: TGTGCCAGCAGCGTAGATGAGGGAGTCACCCAGTACTTC

V gene: TRBV5-1
D gene: TRBD1
J gene: TRBJ2-7
clone size: NA
CDR3 protein: CASMGTPGTGIIDEQYF
CDR3 DNA: TGCGCCAGCATGGGAACCCCCGGGACAGGGATTATCGACGAGCAGTACTTC

V gene: TRBV25-1
D gene: TRBD1
J gene: TRBJ1-2
clone size: NA
CDR3 protein: CASSAGTGVGYTF
CDR3 DNA: TGTGCCAGCAGTGCCGGGACAGGGGTCGGCTACACCTTC

V gene: TRBV7-9
D gene: TRBD1
J gene: TRBJ1-2
clone size: NA
CDR3 protein: CASRGQGAWYGYTF
CDR3 DNA: TGTGCCAGCAGGGGACAGGGGGCATGGTATGGCTACACCTTC

V gene: TRBV7-9
D gene: TRBD1
J gene: TRBJ2-3
clone size: NA
CDR3 protein: CASSPEDRVTDTQYF
CDR3 DNA: TGTGCCAGCAGCCCAGAGGACAGGGTCACAGATACGCAGTATTTT

V gene: TRBV5-1
D gene: NA
J gene: TRBJ1-2
clone size: NA
CDR3 protein: CASSLGPGGRNYGYTF
CDR3 DNA: TGCGCCAGCAGCTTGGGTCCCGGGGGGCGTAACTATGGCTACACCTTC

V gene: TRBV24-1
D gene: NA
J gene: TRBJ2-1
clone size: NA
CDR3 protein: CATSDLGPSSYNEQFF
CDR3 DNA: TGTGCCACCAGTGATTTGGGGCCGAGCTCCTACAATGAGCAGTTCTTC

V gene: TRBV3-1/TRBV3-2
D gene: TRBD1
J gene: TRBJ1-2
clone size: NA
CDR3 protein: CASSPDRVYGYTF
CDR3 DNA: TGTGCCAGCAGCCCCGACAGGGTCTATGGCTACACCTTC

V gene: TRBV6-6
D gene: TRBD1
J gene: TRBJ2-7
clone size: NA
CDR3 protein: CASSSGTGGYEQYF
CDR3 DNA: TGTGCCAGCAGTTCCGGGACAGGGGGCTACGAGCAGTACTTC

V gene: TRBV11-2
D gene: NA
J gene: TRBJ1-2
clone size: NA
CDR3 protein: CASRSYYGYTF
CDR3 DNA: TGTGCCAGCCGTTCCTACTATGGCTACACCTTC

V gene: TRBV19
D gene: NA
J gene: TRBJ1-4
clone size: NA
CDR3 protein: CASKQGNGNEKLFF
CDR3 DNA: TGTGCCAGTAAGCAGGGAAATGGGAATGAAAAACTGTTTTTT

V gene: TRBV3-1/TRBV3-2
D gene: NA
J gene: TRBJ1-6
clone size: NA
CDR3 protein: CASSNVGGGSNSPLHF
CDR3 DNA: TGTGCCAGCAGCAACGTTGGGGGGGGTAGCAATTCACCCCTCCACTTT

V gene: TRBV7-6
D gene: NA
J gene: TRBJ2-3
clone size: NA
CDR3 protein: CASSLRLTDTQYF
CDR3 DNA: TGTGCCAGCAGCTTGAGGTTGACGGATACGCAGTATTTT

V gene: TRBV6-2/TRBV6-3
D gene: TRBD2
J gene: TRBJ2-1
clone size: NA
CDR3 protein: CASSFLRGGRTLRRGNEQFF
CDR3 DNA: TGTGCCAGCAGTTTCCTCCGGGGGGGGAGGACCCTTAGACGCGGCAATGAGCAGTTCTTC

V gene: TRBV28
D gene: TRBD2
J gene: TRBJ2-7
clone size: NA
CDR3 protein: CASSLGTSAGYEQYF
CDR3 DNA: TGTGCCAGCAGCTTGGGGACTAGCGCGGGATACGAGCAGTACTTC

V gene: TRBV7-9
D gene: NA
J gene: TRBJ2-7
clone size: NA
CDR3 protein: CASSFQYYEQYF
CDR3 DNA: TGTGCCAGCAGCTTCCAGTACTACGAGCAGTACTTC

V gene: TRBV7-7
D gene: TRBD2
J gene: TRBJ2-7
clone size: once
CDR3 protein: CASSLYSGGAYEQYF
CDR3 DNA: TGTGCTAGCAGCTTATATAGCGGGGGGGCCTACGAGCAGTACTTC

V gene: TRBV9
D gene: NA
J gene: TRBJ1-2
clone size: NA
CDR3 protein: CASWGSSDYGYTF
CDR3 DNA: TGTGCCTCCTGGGGCTCTTCGGACTATGGCTACACCTTC

V gene: TRBV11-2
D gene: TRBD1
J gene: TRBJ1-1
clone size: NA
CDR3 protein: CASSLLGQTNTEAFF
CDR3 DNA: TGTGCCAGCAGCTTATTGGGACAGACGAACACTGAAGCTTTCTTT

V gene: TRBV19
D gene: NA
J gene: TRBJ1-5
clone size: NA
CDR3 protein: CASSMVTGDNQPQHF
CDR3 DNA: TGTGCCAGTAGTATGGTGACAGGCGATAATCAGCCCCAGCATTTT

V gene: TRBV5-4
D gene: NA
J gene: TRBJ2-7
clone size: NA
CDR3 protein: CASFDMSSYEQYF
CDR3 DNA: TGTGCCAGCTTTGACATGAGCTCCTACGAGCAGTACTTC

V gene: TRBV6-2/TRBV6-3
D gene: NA
J gene: TRBJ2-7
clone size: NA
CDR3 protein: CASSLFGSYEQYF
CDR3 DNA: TGTGCCAGCAGTTTATTCGGCTCCTACGAGCAGTACTTC

V gene: TRBV18
D gene: NA
J gene: TRBJ2-7
clone size: NA
CDR3 protein: CASSGRDKGAYEQYF
CDR3 DNA: TGTGCCAGCTCAGGGAGGGACAAAGGTGCCTACGAGCAGTACTTC

V gene: TRBV9
D gene: NA
J gene: TRBJ2-2
clone size: NA
CDR3 protein: CASSVGAGNTGELFF
CDR3 DNA: TGTGCCAGCAGCGTAGGAGCGGGGAACACCGGGGAGCTGTTTTTT